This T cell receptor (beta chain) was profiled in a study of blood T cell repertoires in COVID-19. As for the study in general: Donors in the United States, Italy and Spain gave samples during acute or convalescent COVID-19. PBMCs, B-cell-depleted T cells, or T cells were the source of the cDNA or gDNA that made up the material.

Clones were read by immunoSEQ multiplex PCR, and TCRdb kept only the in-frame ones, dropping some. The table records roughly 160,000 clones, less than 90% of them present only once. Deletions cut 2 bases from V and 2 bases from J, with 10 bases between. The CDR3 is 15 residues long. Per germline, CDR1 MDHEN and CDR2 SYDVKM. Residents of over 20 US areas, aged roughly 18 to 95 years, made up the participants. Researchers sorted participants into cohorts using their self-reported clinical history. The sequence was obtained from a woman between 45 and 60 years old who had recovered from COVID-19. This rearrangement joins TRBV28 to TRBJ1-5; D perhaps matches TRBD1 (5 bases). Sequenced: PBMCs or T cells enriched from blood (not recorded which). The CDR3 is CASSLPGLRNQPQHF. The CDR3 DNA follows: TGTGCCAGCAGTTTACCGGGACTTCGCAATCAGCCCCAGCATTTT.